The clone carrying this T cell receptor (beta chain) was recorded many times. Its antigen is unknown. TCR beta CDR3 region amplification was performed from RNA transcripts. First-round RT-PCR of the TCR CDR3 relied on the HTBI primer set. TCRdb ran MiXCR on the multiplex PCR reads and lists one entry per CDR3 protein. The profile shows 500,000 to 650,000 distinct CDR3 sequences, roughly 18% of them singletons. Duration under 3 months, a NOSPECS grade of at least 4, and a Clinical Activity Score of at least 3 characterized the ophthalmopathy patients. Criteria for exclusion of patients were uncontrolled infection, other autoimmune disease, pregnancy or lactation. This sample is drawn from a study of T cells in Graves' hyperthyroidism and ophthalmopathy. Notes on the study in general: Ophthalmopathy was distinguished from stable hyperthyroidism by 13 V-J signatures.

Source material: blood. This sequence originates from a woman aged 18 to 35 with Graves' ophthalmopathy.

CDR3: CASSLRTGVDQETQYF. CDR3 nucleotide sequence: TGTGCCAGCAGCCTCAGGACAGGAGTAGACCAAGAGACCCAGTACTTC. V is TRBV28 and J is TRBJ2-5; 7 bases fit TRBD1. The CDR3 extends over 16 amino acids. V shed 6 bases and J 0 bases; nucleotides not matched to a gene: 10. Germline loops: CDR1 MDHEN, CDR2 SYDVKM. The complete variable domain, with remaining parts taken from reference TRBV28 and TRBJ2-5, reads DVKVTQSSRYLVKRTGEKVFLECVQDMDHENMFWYRQDPGLGLRLIYFSYDVKMKEKGDIPEGYSVSREKKERFSLILESASTNQTSMYLCASSLRTGVDQETQYFGPGTRLLVL.